This entry concerns a single T cell receptor beta chain. The antigen is unknown. Trimming cost V 5 bases and J 2 bases; bases outside gene matches: 7. The germline CDR1 and CDR2 sequences are SNHLY and FYNNEI. The CDR3 contains 16 residues. The source of the sample is a study of identical twins. Whole-study findings and limits: Insertions were reduced in abundant cord blood beta clonotypes but not in memory repertoires.

Using its own MiXCR run on the 5' RACE reads, TCRdb lists one record per CDR3 protein. The table includes under 250,000 distinct CDR3 sequences, around 8% detected once. Every one of the donors was a healthy Caucasian. Another study also made use of these data, one on yellow fever vaccine responses in identical twins.

The chain is built from TRBV2 and TRBJ2-5, with TRBD2 matching 11 bases. Input material: memory (CD45RO+) T cells sorted from blood. This TCR was sampled from a woman aged 18-29 years in good health. The CDR3 sequence: CASSSRLAGLQETQYF. Written as DNA, the CDR3 is TGTGCCAGCAGTTCAAGACTAGCGGGGTTACAAGAGACCCAGTACTTC. The full variable domain, completed using reference TRBV2 and TRBJ2-5, is EPEVTQTPSHQVTQMGQEVILRCVPISNHLYFYWYRQILGQKVEFLVSFYNNEISEKSEIFDDQFSVERPDGSNFTLKIRSTKLEDSAMYFCASSSRLAGLQETQYFGPGTRLLVL.